Following are 22 T cell receptor beta chains from one sample sequenced in a study of cytotoxic CD8 clonotypes in ibrutinib-treated CLL. Libraries were prepared by immunoSEQ multiplex PCR; TCRdb keeps only in-frame clonotypes and omits some of them. There are around 91,000 clones in the sample; 86% occur only once, and over 5% lies in the top ten. The sequenced sample was PBMCs, obtained before ibrutinib treatment. These receptors all come from a human donor with chronic lymphocytic leukemia.

The rearrangement links TRBV5-1 to TRBJ2-1; TRBD1 matches 10 bases. The CDR3 loop spans 15 amino acids. Unmatched junction bases numbered 1, after V lost 2 bases and J lost 2 bases. CDR1 is SGHRS, CDR2 YFSETQ, per germline. The DNA for the CDR3 is TGCGCCAGCAGCTTTGGACAGGGGGCCTACAATGAGCAGTTCTTC. Its protein product is CASSFGQGAYNEQFF.

The chain uses TRBV5-6 and TRBJ2-7, with 8 bases that match TRBD2. Trimming removed 0 bases from V and 3 bases from J; junction bases left unmatched: 5. The CDR3 consists of 15 residues. CDR1 SGHDT and CDR2 YYEEEE come from the germline V gene. For the CDR3, the DNA is TGTGCCAGCAGCTTGGGCGGACTAGCCGTCTACGAGCAGTACTTC. As protein: CASSLGGLAVYEQYF.

Here the CDR3 reads CASSLSGLAGVLDEQFF. The CDR3 DNA is TGTGCCAGCAGTCTATCCGGGCTAGCGGGAGTGTTAGATGAGCAGTTCTTC. V and J are TRBV25-1 and TRBJ2-1, with 10 bases lining up with TRBD2. Germline V gene lookup returns CDR1 MGHDK and CDR2 SYGVNS. This CDR3 spans 17 amino acids. V gave up 5 bases and J gave up 8 bases; unmatched junction bases: 15.

The V gene is TRBV6-5, the J gene TRBJ1-4; TRBD1 might be the D (6 bases). V was clipped by 7 bases and J by 8 bases, with 20 bases between them. The CDR3 totals 15 residues. Germline CDR1 and CDR2: MNHEY and SVGAGI. In nucleotides, the CDR3 is TGTGCCAGCAAACAAGAAGGGGGAGGTAGAGAAAAACTGTTTTTT. This translates into CASKQEGGGREKLFF.

This clone was counted a few times. This sequence joins TRBV9 and TRBJ2-1; possibly TRBD2 for D (5 bases). The CDR3 spans 15 residues. Germline CDR1 SGDLS, CDR2 YYNGEE. Trimming removed 1 base from V and 8 bases from J, with 16 bases in between. CDR3 sequence (DNA): TGTGCCAGCAGCGTAAAAGTTGAGGGCTCCGATGAGCAGTTCTTC. Amino acid sequence: CASSVKVEGSDEQFF.

The rearrangement links TRBV4-2 to TRBJ2-3, with a weak D call TRBD2 (6 bases). Germline V gene data show CDR1 as LGHNA and CDR2 as YNFKEQ. Trimming removed 4 bases from V and 3 bases from J, with 14 bases in between. The CDR3 covers 15 residues. The CDR3 DNA follows: TGTGCCAGCAGCCCTGTGGCTAGCGAGACAGATACGCAGTATTTT. Translating gives CASSPVASETDTQYF.

V is TRBV5-1 and J is TRBJ2-2; 7 nucleotides agree with TRBD1. Germline V gene lookup returns CDR1 SGHRS and CDR2 YFSETQ. The CDR3 spans 14 residues. The V gene end was trimmed by 4 bases and the J gene end by 10 bases; junction bases not matched to a gene: 10. CDR3 sequence: CASSPGQVTEELFF. The CDR3 nucleotides are TGCGCCAGCAGCCCCGGACAGGTGACGGAGGAGCTGTTTTTT.

A few counts support this clone. The chain uses TRBV14 and TRBJ2-5; 9 bases are a match to TRBD1. V shed 4 bases, J shed 5 bases, and the junction held 11 bases outside the gene matches. The CDR3 is 16 residues long. Germline CDR1 and CDR2: SGHDN and FVKESK. The DNA for the CDR3 is TGTGCCAGCAGCCCATTCCGGGACAGGGTTCGGGAGACCCAGTACTTC. Protein: CASSPFRDRVRETQYF.

The V call is TRBV7-2, the J call TRBJ2-2; D might be TRBD1 or TRBD2, each matching 5 bases. The V and J ends lost 8 bases and 5 bases respectively, with 18 bases between them. Per the germline V gene, CDR1 is SGHTA and CDR2 is FQGNSA. CDR3 length equals 15 residues. CDR3 nucleotides: TGTGCCAGCCAGAGGGTCGCAGGGTCTACCGGGGAGCTGTTTTTT. This gives the protein CASQRVAGSTGELFF.

This clone was seen a handful of times. The chain joins TRBV11-2 to TRBJ2-7, with D uncertain. The CDR3 has 13 amino acids. Deletions cut 3 bases from V and 0 bases from J, with 6 bases between. Germline V gene sequence: CDR1 SGHAT, CDR2 FQNNGV. The CDR3 sequence is CASSFSYSYEQYF. Written as DNA, the CDR3 is TGTGCCAGCAGCTTCAGCTACTCCTACGAGCAGTACTTC.

The rearrangement links TRBV7-9 to TRBJ1-5; TRBD1 might be the D (5 bases). There are 14 residues in the CDR3. CDR1 SEHNR and CDR2 FQNEAQ come from the germline V gene (reference sequence). The V and J ends lost 10 bases and 6 bases respectively, with 19 bases between them. Written as DNA, the CDR3 is TGTGCCACCTCCGGTGAGGGGCTCGGTCAGCCCCAGCATTTT. This encodes CATSGEGLGQPQHF.

V gene TRBV6-1 combines with J gene TRBJ1-4, with D hard to call. The germline V and J ends were trimmed by 1 base and 8 bases, with 17 bases remaining between them. CDR3 length: 16 residues. Per the germline V gene, CDR1 is MNHNS and CDR2 is SASEGT. The CDR3 is CASSEVGTGLGEKLFF. CDR3 coding DNA: TGTGCCAGCAGTGAAGTGGGAACGGGTCTTGGGGAAAAACTGTTTTTT.

V usage is TRBV5-1 and J usage is TRBJ2-2, with TRBD1 matching over 10 bases. Germline CDR1 reads SGHRS; CDR2 reads YFSETQ. V lost 7 bases to trimming and J lost 4 bases; unmatched junction nucleotides: 4. The CDR3 is 14 residues long. The CDR3 region is CASCRDRGTGELFF. CDR3 nucleotides: TGCGCCAGCTGCCGGGACAGGGGCACCGGGGAGCTGTTTTTT.

The DNA for the CDR3 is TGCGCCAGCAGCCCGGGACCGACGAACACTGAAGCTTTCTTT. This sequence encodes CASSPGPTNTEAFF. The rearrangement uses TRBV5-1 and TRBJ1-1, with D perhaps TRBD1 (5 bases). V lost 4 bases, J lost 1 base, and 11 bases lay in between. Germline CDR1 reads SGHRS; CDR2 reads YFSETQ. The CDR3 extends over 14 amino acids. Looking up the rest from reference TRBV5-1 and TRBJ1-1 gives the full variable domain: KAGVTQTPRYLIKTRGQQVTLSCSPISGHRSVSWYQQTPGQGLQFLFEYFSETQRNKGNFPGRFSGRQFSNSRSEMNVSTLELGDSALYLCASSPGPTNTEAFFGQGTRLTVV.

This clone was seen a few times. J is TRBJ2-5 and V is TRBV28; 14 bases are a match to TRBD2. Germline V gene sequence: CDR1 MDHEN, CDR2 SYDVKM. This CDR3 contains 16 residues. Trimming removed 8 bases from V and 3 bases from J; junction bases left unmatched: 8. The CDR3 nucleotides are TGTGCCAGCCTAGGCCAGGGACTAGCGGGGGAAGAGACCCAGTACTTC. Translated, it gives CASLGQGLAGEETQYF.

The rearrangement uses TRBV18 and TRBJ2-1, with 9 bases lining up with TRBD2. The V gene's germline CDR1 is KGHSH and CDR2 LQKENI. This CDR3 is 14 amino acids long. V trimming: 6 bases; J trimming: 6 bases; junction bases outside the gene matches: 6. CDR3: CASSGLAGSNEQFF. CDR3 bases: TGTGCCAGCTCTGGCCTAGCGGGATCCAATGAGCAGTTCTTC. The complete variable domain, with remaining parts taken from reference TRBV18 and TRBJ2-1, reads NAGVMQNPRHLVRRRGQEARLRCSPMKGHSHVYWYRQLPEEGLKFMVYLQKENIIDESGMPKERFSAEFPKEGPSILRIQQVVRGDSAAYFCASSGLAGSNEQFFGPGTRLTVL.

The CDR3 here is CATKTGGGSYEQYF. DNA of the CDR3: TGTGCCACCAAAACCGGCGGGGGATCCTACGAGCAGTACTTC. The chain carries TRBV10-3 and TRBJ2-7; 7 bases map to TRBD2. Trimming at V came to 10 bases and at J to 1 base, leaving 10 bases not matched to a gene. This CDR3 spans 14 amino acids. CDR1 ENHRY and CDR2 SYGVKD come from the germline V gene.

The chain is built from TRBV19 and TRBJ2-5; possibly TRBD1 or TRBD2 for D (5 bases each). Germline CDR1 LNHDA, CDR2 SQIVND (reference sequence). The CDR3 spans 13 residues. Trimming took off 7 bases at V and 5 bases at J, with 14 bases between the two ends. The CDR3 spells CASNHGDRETQYF. In nucleotides, the CDR3 is TGTGCCAGTAATCACGGGGACCGGGAGACCCAGTACTTC.

This clone was detected only once. DNA of the CDR3: TGTGCCAGCAGCCCCTCTAGCGGGATGGCTGAGCAGTTCTTC. Translation: CASSPSSGMAEQFF. The rearrangement joins TRBV13 to TRBJ2-1; TRBD2 matches at 9 bases. Germline values: CDR1 PRHDT, CDR2 FYEKMQ (reference sequence). There are 14 residues in the CDR3. V lost 5 bases and J lost 9; bases outside the gene matches: 8.

The gene calls are TRBV18 and TRBJ2-6; 7 nucleotides align to TRBD1. Germline CDR1 reads KGHSH; CDR2 reads LQKENI. This CDR3 spans 19 amino acids. Trimming took 3 bases from V and 0 from J; bases not matched to a gene: 11. The CDR3 DNA sequence: TGTGCCAGCTCACCGAGGACAGGTGGTAGGTACTCTGGGGCCAACGTCCTGACTTTC. This sequence encodes CASSPRTGGRYSGANVLTF.

The chain couples TRBV27 to TRBJ1-4, with TRBD1 as a possible D gene (5 bases). The CDR3 length is 15 residues. Germline V CDR1 and CDR2: MNHEY, SMNVEV (reference sequence). V was clipped by 5 bases and J by 8 bases, with 18 bases between them. CDR3 DNA: TGTGCCAGCAGTCCCACCCGGGGGGTAGGCGAAAAACTGTTTTTT. This translates into CASSPTRGVGEKLFF.

The chain recombines TRBV7-2 with TRBJ2-4, with a possible D match to TRBD1 (5 bases). CDR3 length: 19 amino acids. V lost 1 base to trimming and J lost 0 bases, with 19 bases between them. Germline V gives CDR1 SGHTA, CDR2 FQGNSA. This CDR3 reads CASSLDRFRGKLAKNIQYF. The CDR3, as DNA: TGTGCCAGCAGCTTAGACAGGTTTCGAGGAAAACTAGCCAAAAACATTCAGTACTTC.